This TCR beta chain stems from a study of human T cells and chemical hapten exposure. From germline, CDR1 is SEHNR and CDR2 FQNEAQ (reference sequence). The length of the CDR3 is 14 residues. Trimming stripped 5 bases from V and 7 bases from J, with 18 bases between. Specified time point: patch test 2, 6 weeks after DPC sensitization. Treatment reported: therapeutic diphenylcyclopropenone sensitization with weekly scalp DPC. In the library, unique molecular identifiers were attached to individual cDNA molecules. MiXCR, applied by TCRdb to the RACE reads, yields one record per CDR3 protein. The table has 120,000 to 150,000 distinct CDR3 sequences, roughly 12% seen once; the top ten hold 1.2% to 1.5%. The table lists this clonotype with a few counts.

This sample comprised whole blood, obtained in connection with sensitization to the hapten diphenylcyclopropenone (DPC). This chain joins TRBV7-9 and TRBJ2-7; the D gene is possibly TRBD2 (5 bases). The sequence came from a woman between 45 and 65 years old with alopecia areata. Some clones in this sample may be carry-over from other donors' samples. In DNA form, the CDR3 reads TGTGCCAGCAGCGCCGTGGACGGGATAGGAGAGCAGTACTTC. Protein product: CASSAVDGIGEQYF. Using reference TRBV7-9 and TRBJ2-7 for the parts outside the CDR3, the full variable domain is DTGVSQNPRHKITKRGQNVTFRCDPISEHNRLYWYRQTLGQGPEFLTYFQNEAQLEKSRLLSDRFSAERPKGSFSTLEIQRTEQGDSAMYLCASSAVDGIGEQYFGPGTRLTVT.